These 24 T cell receptor beta chains were all obtained from the same sample, sequenced in a study of T cell responses to AZD1222 COVID-19 vaccine. Assay used: immunoSEQ multiplex PCR; TCRdb lists only in-frame clones, some missing. The sample consists of about 140,000 clones, 90% of them appearing once. Sequences were derived from peripheral blood, sampled on day 0 of AZD1222 vaccination. Source of these receptors: an adult in good health.

The chain has TRBV12-3 or TRBV12-4 and TRBJ2-3; D uncertain. V was trimmed by 5 bases and J by 5 bases, leaving 8 bases between them. The CDR3 totals 12 residues. The CDR3: CASSPSVDTQYF. Written as DNA, the CDR3 is TGTGCCAGCAGTCCCTCCGTAGATACGCAGTATTTT.

As DNA, the CDR3 is TGCGCCAGCAGAATTCCCGGTGGCTACACCTTC. Translating it yields CASRIPGGYTF. This chain links TRBV5-1 with TRBJ1-2; D is unclear. Germline V lookup: CDR1 SGHRS, CDR2 YFSETQ. The CDR3 contains 11 residues. Trimming took 5 bases from V and 7 from J, leaving 9 bases between them.

There are a few counts of this clone. The chain has TRBV5-6 and TRBJ2-5, with D unresolved. V was pared by 0 bases and J by 5 bases, with 17 bases between. Germline CDR1 SGHDT, CDR2 YYEEEE. The CDR3 has 16 amino acids. The CDR3 DNA reads TGTGCCAGCAGCTTGGTATCGGTGGACGGTTGGGAGACCCAGTACTTC. Encoded protein: CASSLVSVDGWETQYF. The variable domain in full, with the rest retrieved from reference TRBV5-6 and TRBJ2-5, is DAGVTQSPTHLIKTRGQQVTLRCSPKSGHDTVSWYQQALGQGPQFIFQYYEEEERQRGNFPDRFSGHQFPNYSSELNVNALLLGDSALYLCASSLVSVDGWETQYFGPGTRLLVL.

The V call is TRBV5-1, the J call TRBJ2-5, with D possibly being TRBD1 (5 bases). CDR3 length: 13 amino acids. CDR1 and CDR2 (germline): SGHRS, YFSETQ. Trimming took 4 bases from V and 2 from J, leaving 9 bases between them. This CDR3 is CASSRGLQETQYF. The CDR3 region has the DNA TGCGCCAGCAGCAGGGGCCTGCAAGAGACCCAGTACTTC.

The sample holds a few counts of this clone. The chain has TRBV19 and TRBJ1-1; D gene ambiguous. In germline, CDR1 is LNHDA, CDR2 SQIVND (reference sequence). This CDR3 comprises 13 residues. V was shortened by 3 bases and J by 1 base, with 6 bases between the two germline ends. The CDR3 reads CASSISRNTEAFF. The CDR3 DNA reads TGTGCCAGTAGTATTTCACGGAACACTGAAGCTTTCTTT.

This clone was observed a single time. The chain recombines TRBV2 with TRBJ1-2, with D tentatively TRBD1 (5 bases). V was trimmed by 1 base and J by 1 base, leaving 10 bases between them. The CDR3 totals 15 residues. CDR1 is SNHLY, CDR2 FYNNEI, per germline. CDR3 region: CASSEEQENNYGYTF. CDR3 nucleotide sequence: TGTGCCAGCAGTGAAGAACAGGAGAATAACTATGGCTACACCTTC. Together with reference TRBV2 and TRBJ1-2, the CDR3 gives the full variable domain: EPEVTQTPSHQVTQMGQEVILRCVPISNHLYFYWYRQILGQKVEFLVSFYNNEISEKSEIFDDQFSVERPDGSNFTLKIRSTKLEDSAMYFCASSEEQENNYGYTFGSGTRLTVV.

The chain carries TRBV7-3 and TRBJ2-1, with a weak D call TRBD1 (6 bases). Trimming took 1 base from V and 3 from J, leaving 13 bases between them. The germline V gene encodes CDR1 SGHTA and CDR2 FQGTGA. The CDR3 contains 16 residues. The CDR3 DNA sequence: TGTGCCAGCAGCTTAAGGCCTGGGGACAACTACAATGAGCAGTTCTTC. Translated, it gives CASSLRPGDNYNEQFF.

The J gene is TRBJ1-5, the V gene TRBV10-3; weak D call: TRBD1 (6 bases). CDR3 length: 14 residues. Germline V gene sequence: CDR1 ENHRY, CDR2 SYGVKD. The V and J ends lost 0 bases and 9 bases respectively, with 12 bases between them. The CDR3 coding sequence is TGTGCCATCAGTGAGTCTACAGGGTCTGGGCCCCAGCATTTT. It is translated as CAISESTGSGPQHF.

The chain employs TRBV19 and TRBJ1-1; D is unresolved. CDR1 and CDR2 (germline): LNHDA, SQIVND (reference sequence). The CDR3 runs to 14 residues. Trimming left V 6 bases short and J 4 bases short, with 15 bases between. This chain's CDR3 is CASSRGWGGTEAFF. CDR3 sequence (DNA): TGTGCCAGTAGCCGAGGATGGGGTGGCACTGAAGCTTTCTTT.

This chain links TRBV27 with TRBJ2-2; D may be TRBD2 (5 bases). V gave up 6 bases and J gave up 0 bases, with 17 bases separating them. There are 17 residues in the CDR3. Per germline, CDR1 MNHEY and CDR2 SMNVEV (reference sequence). Written as DNA, the CDR3 is TGTGCCAGCAGGGACTTAGGTGGCGGACCGAACACCGGGGAGCTGTTTTTT. It is translated as CASRDLGGGPNTGELFF.

The V call is TRBV5-4, the J call TRBJ2-4; D is undetermined. V was shortened by 0 bases and J by 6 bases, with 13 bases between the two germline ends. Germline V gene data show CDR1 as SGHNT and CDR2 as YYREEE (reference sequence). This CDR3 has 15 residues. CDR3 protein: CASSLEGSRSNIQYF. The CDR3 DNA reads as TGTGCCAGCAGCTTGGAGGGATCCCGATCAAACATTCAGTACTTC.

The chain carries TRBV6-4 and TRBJ1-2; D perhaps matches TRBD1 (5 bases). The germline V gene encodes CDR1 MRHNA and CDR2 SNTAGT. CDR3 length equals 14 residues. The ends were cut back, 7 bases at V and 2 bases at J, with 14 bases in the middle. The CDR3 sequence: CASKEGTDNYGYTF. The CDR3 DNA is TGTGCCAGCAAAGAGGGGACGGACAACTATGGCTACACCTTC.

The V call is TRBV18, the J call TRBJ1-6, with 10 positions matching TRBD1. The germline V gene has CDR1 KGHSH and CDR2 LQKENI. V was pared by 5 bases and J by 8 bases, with 6 bases of the junction left unmatched. The CDR3 loop spans 15 amino acids. CDR3 loop: CASSATGGADSPLHF. The CDR3 region has the DNA TGTGCCAGCTCAGCGACAGGGGGCGCGGATTCACCCCTCCACTTT. Drawing the rest from reference TRBV18 and TRBJ1-6, the complete variable domain is NAGVMQNPRHLVRRRGQEARLRCSPMKGHSHVYWYRQLPEEGLKFMVYLQKENIIDESGMPKERFSAEFPKEGPSILRIQQVVRGDSAAYFCASSATGGADSPLHFGNGTRLTVT.

V and J are TRBV18 and TRBJ2-3, with D perhaps matching TRBD1 or TRBD2 (5 bases each). This CDR3 spans 15 amino acids. V lost 3 bases, J lost 2 bases, and 12 bases lay in between. Germline-derived CDR1 and CDR2 are KGHSH and LQKENI. CDR3 DNA sequence: TGTGCCAGCTCACCCGGGACGGGTTCCACAGATACGCAGTATTTT. Residues: CASSPGTGSTDTQYF.

The rearrangement uses TRBV4-1 and TRBJ2-7; 8 bases are a match to TRBD2. Germline V gene sequence: CDR1 MGHRA, CDR2 YSYEKL. The CDR3 runs to 16 residues. V trimming: 2 bases; J trimming: 5 bases; junction bases outside the gene matches: 11. The CDR3 DNA reads TGCGCCAGCAGCCAAAGTCCGGGACTAGTATCGAACGAGCAGTACTTC. Translated: CASSQSPGLVSNEQYF.

This clone is a singleton in its sample. This chain uses TRBV9 with TRBJ2-3; 7 bases are a match to TRBD2. CDR1 and CDR2 from the germline V gene are SGDLS and YYNGEE. The CDR3 is 15 residues long. The junction had 5 bases not matched to a gene; V was cut back by 3 bases and J by 1 base. This CDR3 reads CASSAGLVGTDTQYF. As DNA, the CDR3 is TGTGCCAGCAGCGCAGGACTAGTCGGCACAGATACGCAGTATTTT.

V is TRBV12-3 or TRBV12-4 and J is TRBJ1-2; 8 bases match TRBD1. This CDR3 comprises 13 residues. J gave up 8 bases and V 5 bases, and 7 bases lay outside the gene matches. CDR3 sequence reads: CASSRTGRDGYTF. CDR3 DNA: TGTGCCAGCAGTCGGACAGGGCGGGACGGCTACACCTTC.

The rearrangement joins TRBV7-9 to TRBJ2-2, with 8 bases lining up with TRBD2. The germline gives CDR1 SEHNR, CDR2 FQNEAQ (reference sequence). The V and J ends lost 5 bases and 5 bases, in that order; junction bases with no gene match: 16. This CDR3 comprises 18 residues. This CDR3 reads CASSPDRWAGGRTGELFF. The CDR3 DNA reads as TGTGCCAGCAGCCCGGACCGGTGGGCGGGGGGCCGGACCGGGGAGCTGTTTTTT. The full variable domain, completed using reference TRBV7-9 and TRBJ2-2, is DTGVSQNPRHKITKRGQNVTFRCDPISEHNRLYWYRQTLGQGPEFLTYFQNEAQLEKSRLLSDRFSAERPKGSFSTLEIQRTEQGDSAMYLCASSPDRWAGGRTGELFFGEGSRLTVL.

The chain uses TRBV19 and TRBJ1-2, with D perhaps matching TRBD1 (5 bases). Trimming left V 5 bases short and J 5 bases short, with 9 bases between. This CDR3 is built from 12 residues. CDR1 is LNHDA and CDR2 is SQIVND in the germline V gene (reference sequence). DNA for the CDR3: TGTGCCAGTAGTGGCAGGGATTATGGCTACACCTTC. It codes for CASSGRDYGYTF.

The chain uses TRBV20-1 and TRBJ1-2; D remains ambiguous. Germline V gene data show CDR1 as DFQATT and CDR2 as SNEGSKA (reference sequence). With 5 bases removed from V and 4 bases from J, the gap between germline ends came to 8 bases. The CDR3 is 11 residues long. For the CDR3, the DNA is TGCAGTGCTTCGACGGTCTATGGCTACACCTTC. Encoded protein: CSASTVYGYTF.

This chain links TRBV19 with TRBJ1-5; D not certain. Germline CDR1 LNHDA, CDR2 SQIVND (reference sequence). The CDR3 length is 15 residues. V lost 5 bases and J 3 bases, leaving 14 bases between the germline ends. As DNA, the CDR3 is TGTGCCAGTAGTTGGCGGGTGGCCACCAATCAGCCCCAGCATTTT. It is translated as CASSWRVATNQPQHF. Full variable domain (missing parts from reference TRBV19 and TRBJ1-5): DGGITQSPKYLFRKEGQNVTLSCEQNLNHDAMYWYRQDPGQGLRLIYYSQIVNDFQKGDIAEGYSVSREKKESFPLTVTSAQKNPTAFYLCASSWRVATNQPQHFGDGTRLSIL.

This clone was counted a few times. This chain connects TRBV11-1 to TRBJ2-7, with a weak D call TRBD2 (6 bases). With 6 bases removed from V and 2 bases from J, the gap between germline ends came to 20 bases. This CDR3 has 16 amino acids. From germline, CDR1 is SGHAT and CDR2 FQDESV (reference sequence). The CDR3 loop reads CASSFGSGTATYEQYF. Written as DNA, the CDR3 is TGTGCCAGCAGTTTCGGATCCGGGACTGCCACCTACGAGCAGTACTTC.

This chain links TRBV2 with TRBJ2-3; D might be TRBD1 or TRBD2, each matching 5 bases. The V end lost 5 bases, the J end lost 1 base, and 16 bases lay between the germline ends. CDR1 is SNHLY and CDR2 is FYNNEI in the germline V gene. CDR3 length: 16 residues. CDR3 bases: TGTGCCAGCAGTCCTAACCCGGGACGGGGCACAGATACGCAGTATTTT. Protein product: CASSPNPGRGTDTQYF.

J is TRBJ1-3 and V is TRBV7-9; the D is unclear. Between the trimmed V and J ends, which lost 3 bases and 4 bases, there was a span of 7 bases. This CDR3 contains 13 residues. Germline CDR1 SEHNR, CDR2 FQNEAQ (reference sequence). The CDR3 region is CASSFPVGNTIYF. CDR3 in DNA: TGTGCCAGCAGCTTCCCGGTGGGAAACACCATATATTTT.